This paragraph reports one T cell receptor (beta chain). Enrolled through a virtual design, the participants were between roughly 18 and 90 years of age and came from about two dozen US areas. Participant-given clinical history determined each cohort assignment. This sample was included in a study of blood T cell repertoires in COVID-19. Libraries were prepared by immunoSEQ multiplex PCR; TCRdb keeps only in-frame clonotypes and omits some of them. The data hold 300,000 to 450,000 clones, with 80% to 90% observed a single time. Per the germline V gene, CDR1 is SGHVS and CDR2 is FNYEAQ. CDR3 length: 16 amino acids. Trimming left V 5 bases short and J 1 base short, with 17 bases between.

The genes are TRBV7-6 and TRBJ1-1, with D possibly matching TRBD1 (5 bases). This TCR was recovered from a man aged 18 to 29 who had recovered from COVID-19. The sequencing sample was made of PBMCs or T cells enriched from blood (not recorded which). The chain's CDR3 is CASSPWTTSRNTEAFF. CDR3 sequence (DNA): TGTGCCAGCAGCCCCTGGACAACCTCGAGGAACACTGAAGCTTTCTTT.